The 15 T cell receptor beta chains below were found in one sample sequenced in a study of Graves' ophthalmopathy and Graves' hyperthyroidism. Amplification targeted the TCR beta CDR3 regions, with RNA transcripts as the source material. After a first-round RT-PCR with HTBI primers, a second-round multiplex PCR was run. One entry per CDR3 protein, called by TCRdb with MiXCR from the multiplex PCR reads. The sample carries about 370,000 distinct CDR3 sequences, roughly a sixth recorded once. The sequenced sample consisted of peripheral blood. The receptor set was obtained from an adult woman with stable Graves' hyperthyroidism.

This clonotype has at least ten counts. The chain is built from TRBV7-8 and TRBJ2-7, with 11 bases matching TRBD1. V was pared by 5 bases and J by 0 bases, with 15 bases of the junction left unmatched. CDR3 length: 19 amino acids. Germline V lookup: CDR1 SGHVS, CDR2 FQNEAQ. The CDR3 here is CASSLLRTGGKLYSYEQYF. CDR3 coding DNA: TGTGCCAGCAGCCTACTCAGGACAGGGGGCAAATTGTACTCCTACGAGCAGTACTTC.

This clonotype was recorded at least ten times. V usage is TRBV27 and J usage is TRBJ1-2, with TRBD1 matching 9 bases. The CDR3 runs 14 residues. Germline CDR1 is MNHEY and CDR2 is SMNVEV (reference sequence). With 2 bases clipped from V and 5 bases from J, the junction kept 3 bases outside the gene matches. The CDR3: CASSLMDRGYGYTF. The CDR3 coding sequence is TGTGCCAGCAGTTTAATGGACAGGGGATATGGCTACACCTTC.

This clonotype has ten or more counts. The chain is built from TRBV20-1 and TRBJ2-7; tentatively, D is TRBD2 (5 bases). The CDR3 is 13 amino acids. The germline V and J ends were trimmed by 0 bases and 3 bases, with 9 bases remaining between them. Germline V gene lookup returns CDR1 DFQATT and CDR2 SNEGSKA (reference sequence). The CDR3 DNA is TGCAGTGCTAGAGAAGAGGGCCGCTACGAGCAGTACTTC. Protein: CSAREEGRYEQYF.

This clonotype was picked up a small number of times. CDR3 nucleotide sequence: TGTGCCAGCAGCGATTACCGGGACCAGGCTTTCTTT. Translated: CASSDYRDQAFF. The rearrangement joins TRBV11-2 to TRBJ1-1; tentatively, D is TRBD1 (5 bases). This CDR3 comprises 12 residues. The germline V gene has CDR1 SGHAT and CDR2 FQNNGV. V was clipped by 5 bases and J by 11 bases, with 15 bases between them.

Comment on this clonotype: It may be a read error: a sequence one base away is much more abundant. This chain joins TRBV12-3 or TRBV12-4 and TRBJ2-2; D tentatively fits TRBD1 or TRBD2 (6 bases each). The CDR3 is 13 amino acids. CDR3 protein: CAQQGLNTGELCF. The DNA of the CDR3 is TGTGCCCAACAGGGACTTAACACCGGGGAGCTGTGTTTT.

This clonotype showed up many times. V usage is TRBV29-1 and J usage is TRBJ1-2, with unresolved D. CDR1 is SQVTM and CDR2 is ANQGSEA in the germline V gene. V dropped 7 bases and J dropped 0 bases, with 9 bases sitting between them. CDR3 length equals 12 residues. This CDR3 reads CSAGSSNYGYTF. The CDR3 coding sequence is TGCAGCGCCGGATCTTCTAACTATGGCTACACCTTC.

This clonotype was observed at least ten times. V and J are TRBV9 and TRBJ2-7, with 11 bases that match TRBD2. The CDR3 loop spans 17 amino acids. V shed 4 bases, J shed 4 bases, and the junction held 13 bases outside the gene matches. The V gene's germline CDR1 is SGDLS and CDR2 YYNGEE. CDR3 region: CASSPGNGGLADYEQYF. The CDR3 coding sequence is TGTGCCAGCAGCCCGGGCAACGGGGGACTAGCGGATTACGAGCAGTACTTC.

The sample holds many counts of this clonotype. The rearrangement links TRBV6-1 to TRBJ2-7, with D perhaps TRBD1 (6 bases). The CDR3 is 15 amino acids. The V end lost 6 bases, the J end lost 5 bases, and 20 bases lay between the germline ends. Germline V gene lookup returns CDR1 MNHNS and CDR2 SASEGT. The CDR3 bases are TGTGCCAGCAGCCAACCGAGGACAGAGGTCGACGAGCAGTACTTC. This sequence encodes CASSQPRTEVDEQYF.

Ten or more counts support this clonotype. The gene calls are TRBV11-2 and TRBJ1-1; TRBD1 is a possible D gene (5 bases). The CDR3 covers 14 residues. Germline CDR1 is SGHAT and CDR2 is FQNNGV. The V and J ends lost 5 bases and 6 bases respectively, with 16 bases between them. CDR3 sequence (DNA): TGTGCCAGCAGCGCCCACCTGGGGGACTCTGAAGCTTTCTTT. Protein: CASSAHLGDSEAFF. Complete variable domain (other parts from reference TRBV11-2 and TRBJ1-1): EAGVAQSPRYKIIEKRQSVAFWCNPISGHATLYWYQQILGQGPKLLIQFQNNGVVDDSQLPKDRFSAERLKGVDSTLKIQPAKLEDSAVYLCASSAHLGDSEAFFGQGTRLTVV.

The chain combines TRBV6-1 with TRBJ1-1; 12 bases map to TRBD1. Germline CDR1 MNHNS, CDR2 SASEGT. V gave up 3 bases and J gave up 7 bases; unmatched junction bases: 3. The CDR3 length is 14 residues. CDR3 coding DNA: TGTGCCAGCAGTGAGGGGACAGGGGGCGATGAAGCTTTCTTT. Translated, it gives CASSEGTGGDEAFF.

For the CDR3, the DNA is TGTGCCAGCACAATGACCGGTCAGACGAGCAATCAGCCCCAGCATTTT. Its protein is CASTMTGQTSNQPQHF. The chain is built from TRBV28 and TRBJ1-5; D call uncertain. Germline CDR1 MDHEN, CDR2 SYDVKM. Deletions cut 7 bases from V and 1 base from J, with 17 bases between. The length of the CDR3 is 16 residues. The full variable domain, in which reference TRBV28 and TRBJ1-5 provide the parts outside the CDR3, is DVKVTQSSRYLVKRTGEKVFLECVQDMDHENMFWYRQDPGLGLRLIYFSYDVKMKEKGDIPEGYSVSREKKERFSLILESASTNQTSMYLCASTMTGQTSNQPQHFGDGTRLSIL.

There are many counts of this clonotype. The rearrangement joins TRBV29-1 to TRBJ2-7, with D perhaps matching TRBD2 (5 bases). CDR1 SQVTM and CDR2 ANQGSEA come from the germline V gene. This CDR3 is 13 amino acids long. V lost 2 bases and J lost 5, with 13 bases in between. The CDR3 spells CSVESGSGDEQYF. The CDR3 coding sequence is TGCAGCGTTGAAAGCGGATCTGGCGACGAGCAGTACTTC.

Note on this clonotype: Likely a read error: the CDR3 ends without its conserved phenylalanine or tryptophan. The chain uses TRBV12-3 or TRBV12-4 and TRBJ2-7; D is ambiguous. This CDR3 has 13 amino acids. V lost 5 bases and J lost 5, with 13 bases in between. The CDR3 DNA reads TGTGCCAGCAGTCACATACAAGTCCACGAGCAGTACGCC. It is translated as CASSHIQVHEQYA.

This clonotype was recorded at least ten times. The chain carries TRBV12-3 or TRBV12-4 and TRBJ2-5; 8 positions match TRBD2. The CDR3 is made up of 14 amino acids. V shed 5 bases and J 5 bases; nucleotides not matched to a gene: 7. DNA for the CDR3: TGTGCCAGCAGTCCTGCCGGGGGGGAGGAGACCCAGTACTTC. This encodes CASSPAGGEETQYF.

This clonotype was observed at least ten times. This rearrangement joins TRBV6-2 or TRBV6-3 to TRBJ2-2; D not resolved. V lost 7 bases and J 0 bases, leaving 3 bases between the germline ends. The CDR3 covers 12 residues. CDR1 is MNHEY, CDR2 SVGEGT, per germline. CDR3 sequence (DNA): TGTGCCAGCATCTCGAACACCGGGGAGCTGTTTTTT. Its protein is CASISNTGELFF.